Listed below are T cell receptor beta chains from one sample, sequenced in a study of T cells in tumors after PD-1 blockade. Repertoires were generated with immunoSEQ multiplex PCR, while TCRdb's copy carries only in-frame clones and drops some. Found here are more than 20,000 clones, around 80% of them singletons; the top ten hold approximately 24%. The sample in question was PBMCs, obtained before anti-PD-1 treatment. The receptors here all came from a human donor with basal cell carcinoma. Each CDR3 is given without its conserved first and last residue.

TRBJ2-7,TRBV2,ASSEGAYEQY
TRBJ2-2,TRBV9,ASSGQLASGELF
TRBJ2-3,TRBV5-4,AIPTRPSTDTQY
TRBJ2-7,TRBV7-2,ASSLKTSDYEQY
TRBJ2-1,TRBV7-3,ASSSSGAYNEQF
TRBJ1-2,TRBV28,ASSPGDNRLWGYT
TRBJ1-3,TRBV28,ASSPGTVSGNTIY
TRBJ1-3,TRBV18,ASSPPASPRFAGNTIY
TRBJ2-7,TRBV10-3,AIRGTSGTYEQY
TRBJ2-1,TRBV5-4,ASSLETGDEQF
TRBJ2-1,TRBV9,ASSGQIASGEQF
TRBJ1-1,TRBV28,ASSLGGRMNTEAF
TRBJ2-3,TRBV4-2,ASSQDAGHLGTDTQY
TRBJ2-3,TRBV3-1/TRBV3-2,ASSWDYRTDTQY
TRBJ1-1,TRBV12-3/TRBV12-4,ASSLSNTEAF
TRBJ2-5,TRBV7-9,ASSSLSPRTGETQY
TRBJ1-1,TRBV11-1,ASSLNLNTEAF
TRBJ2-5,TRBV18,ASSRSGGERGWETQY
TRBJ2-5,TRBV19,ASRIPTGGETQY
TRBJ2-7,TRBV5-1,ASSLQWSGQTGFTYEQY
TRBJ2-1,TRBV7-3,ASSPFLHNEQF
TRBJ2-7,TRBV28,ASSVPGQYEQY
TRBJ1-4,TRBV6-5,ASALTTEEKLF